These T cell receptor beta chains were read from a single sample in a study of shared clonotypes between healthy human individuals. Assay: immunoSEQ multiplex PCR; the TCRdb copy retains only in-frame clones and omits some. The sample has roughly 1 million clones; about 84% are singletons. Sequenced material: memory CD4+ T cells from PBMCs. The receptors derive from a man younger than 30 in good health. Some clones in this sample may be carry-over from other donors' samples. CDR3s include the opening cysteine and the closing phenylalanine or tryptophan. The order of the fields is D gene, V gene, clone size, J gene, CDR3 protein, CDR3 DNA. A D gene is named only where the DNA matches it firmly. Not every row has a clone size; where given, it reads once, few, many or a size class.

>NA|TRBV5-1|NA|TRBJ2-1
CASSLGSSPNNEQFF
TGCGCCAGCAGCTTGGGTAGCTCCCCGAACAATGAGCAGTTCTTC
>TRBD1|TRBV27|NA|TRBJ2-3
CASRPDRGTQYF
TGTGCCAGCAGGCCGGACAGGGGAACGCAGTATTTT
>NA|TRBV9|NA|TRBJ2-3
CASSARSTRTDTQYF
TGTGCCAGCAGCGCCCGGTCCACACGCACAGATACGCAGTATTTT
>TRBD2|TRBV9|NA|TRBJ2-1
CASSLTGRTSGLNEQFF
TGTGCCAGCAGCCTGACTGGTCGGACTAGCGGCCTTAATGAGCAGTTCTTC
>NA|TRBV28|NA|TRBJ2-7
CASSSRLGSGYEQYF
TGTGCCAGCAGTTCCCGACTAGGTAGTGGCTACGAGCAGTACTTC
>NA|TRBV4-1|NA|TRBJ2-5
CASSQVRQARGGRGETQYF
TGCGCCAGCAGCCAAGTGAGACAGGCGAGGGGCGGGAGAGGGGAGACCCAGTACTTC
>TRBD1|TRBV7-3|NA|TRBJ2-7
CASSLAVRTGGLGSYEQYF
TGTGCCAGCAGCTTAGCGGTGAGAACAGGGGGACTGGGGTCCTACGAGCAGTACTTC
>TRBD1|TRBV28|NA|TRBJ2-5
CASSSGTGGTETQYF
TGTGCCAGCAGTTCCGGGACAGGGGGCACAGAGACCCAGTACTTC
>TRBD2|TRBV5-6|few|TRBJ2-2
CATSRGLATTNTGELFF
TGTGCCACCAGCAGGGGACTAGCGACTACGAACACCGGGGAGCTGTTTTTT
>NA|TRBV7-9|once|TRBJ1-1
CASSPGGGIEAFF
TGTGCCAGCAGCCCGGGCGGTGGGATCGAAGCTTTCTTT
>TRBD2|TRBV5-5|NA|TRBJ2-2
CASSSGRAITGELFF
TGTGCCAGCAGCTCCGGGAGGGCCATTACCGGGGAGCTGTTTTTT
>NA|TRBV2|NA|TRBJ2-7
CASKDSLAYEQYF
TGTGCCAGCAAGGACAGCCTCGCCTACGAGCAGTACTTC
>NA|TRBV2|NA|TRBJ2-4
CASSSGVPTPTQGIQYF
TGTGCCAGCAGTTCCGGGGTTCCCACACCCACCCAGGGCATTCAGTACTTC
>NA|TRBV7-8|NA|TRBJ2-1
CASTKAGTPNYNEQFF
TGTGCCAGCACCAAGGCCGGGACGCCTAACTACAATGAGCAGTTCTTC
>NA|TRBV5-1|NA|TRBJ2-2
CASSLAPPQTGELFF
TGCGCCAGCAGCTTGGCCCCTCCGCAAACCGGGGAGCTGTTTTTT
>NA|TRBV10-3|NA|TRBJ2-1
CATKLRDTYNEQFF
TGTGCCACTAAGCTGCGGGATACCTACAATGAGCAGTTCTTC
>NA|TRBV2|NA|TRBJ1-2
CASSTQPNYGYTF
TGTGCCAGTAGTACTCAACCTAACTATGGCTACACCTTC
>TRBD1|TRBV11-3|NA|TRBJ2-2
CASSLGQGGITGELFF
TGTGCCAGCAGCTTAGGACAGGGTGGAATCACCGGGGAGCTGTTTTTT
>NA|TRBV6-1|few|TRBJ1-3
CASSVDSSGNTIYF
TGTGCCAGCAGTGTGGACAGCTCTGGAAACACCATATATTTT
>NA|TRBV25-1|NA|TRBJ1-1
CASREDTEAFF
TGTGCCAGCCGTGAAGACACTGAAGCTTTCTTT
>NA|TRBV6-6|NA|TRBJ1-1
CASSYWQNTEAFF
TGTGCCAGCAGTTACTGGCAGAACACTGAAGCTTTCTTT
>TRBD1|TRBV6-6|once|TRBJ1-2
CASTRDRAYGYTF
TGTGCCAGCACCAGAGACAGGGCCTATGGCTACACCTTC
>NA|TRBV18|NA|TRBJ2-1
CASSPLVSGIYNEQFF
TGTGCCAGCTCACCACTAGTTAGCGGTATCTACAATGAGCAGTTCTTC
>TRBD1|TRBV30|NA|TRBJ2-5
CAWSGTGEETQYF
TGTGCCTGGAGTGGGACAGGAGAAGAGACCCAGTACTTC
>NA|TRBV27|NA|TRBJ2-1
CASSLLRTAVSYNEQFF
TGTGCCAGCAGCTTACTTCGGACCGCCGTTTCCTACAATGAGCAGTTCTTC
>NA|TRBV15|NA|TRBJ2-3
CATSRDSQGSTDTQYF
TGTGCCACCAGCAGAGATTCCCAGGGATCCACAGATACGCAGTATTTT
>NA|TRBV6-1|NA|TRBJ1-3
CASSESLQAISGNTIYF
TGTGCCAGCAGTGAATCGCTACAGGCGATCTCTGGAAACACCATATATTTT
>TRBD2|TRBV27|NA|TRBJ2-7
CASSSSPAGVAHEQYF
TGTGCCAGCAGTTCCTCACCGGCGGGGGTAGCCCACGAGCAGTACTTC
>NA|TRBV30|NA|TRBJ2-7
CAWSPAGNEQYF
TGTGCCTGGAGTCCCGCAGGGAACGAGCAGTACTTC
>NA|TRBV2|NA|TRBJ2-5
CASSVGRSQETQYF
TGTGCCAGCAGTGTTGGTCGGAGCCAAGAGACCCAGTACTTC
>NA|TRBV7-3|NA|TRBJ2-6
CASSPEGGSGANVLTF
TGTGCCAGCAGCCCCGAGGGGGGATCTGGGGCCAACGTCCTGACTTTC
>NA|TRBV2|once|TRBJ2-5
CASSTGYDGETQYF
TGTGCCAGCAGCACGGGCTATGATGGAGAGACCCAGTACTTC
>NA|TRBV15|few|TRBJ1-5
CATSRGENQPQHF
TGTGCCACCAGCAGAGGGGAGAATCAGCCCCAGCATTTT
>NA|TRBV5-5|NA|TRBJ1-5
CASSLADGNQPQHF
TGTGCCAGCAGCTTGGCCGACGGCAATCAGCCCCAGCATTTT
>TRBD1|TRBV29-1|NA|TRBJ2-5
CSVRTGQGLETQYF
TGCAGCGTTAGGACAGGGCAGGGGCTAGAGACCCAGTACTTC
>NA|TRBV9|NA|TRBJ2-5
CASSPAAETQYF
TGTGCCAGCAGCCCAGCTGCAGAGACCCAGTACTTC
>NA|TRBV6-1|NA|TRBJ1-1
CASMSHPNTEAFF
TGTGCCAGCATGTCACATCCGAACACTGAAGCTTTCTTT
>TRBD2|TRBV7-2|NA|TRBJ2-7
CASSLTSSGYEQYF
TGTGCCAGCAGCTTAACTTCTAGCGGCTACGAGCAGTACTTC
>TRBD2|TRBV5-1|NA|TRBJ2-7
CASAGLEHPQQYF
TGCGCCAGCGCAGGACTAGAGCACCCCCAGCAGTACTTC
>NA|TRBV18|few|TRBJ2-1
CASSPPSRNNEQFF
TGTGCCAGCTCACCACCTTCACGGAACAATGAGCAGTTCTTC
>TRBD1|TRBV11-2|NA|TRBJ1-2
CASSPTRTGDYGYTF
TGTGCCAGCAGTCCTACCCGGACAGGGGACTATGGCTACACCTTC
>NA|TRBV27|NA|TRBJ2-7
CASSLSQGGLVQYF
TGTGCCAGCAGTTTATCCCAGGGGGGTCTTGTGCAGTACTTC
>TRBD2|TRBV9|NA|TRBJ2-5
CASSVAGGRALETQYF
TGTGCCAGCAGCGTAGCGGGCGGGAGGGCCTTAGAGACCCAGTACTTC
>NA|TRBV28|once|TRBJ2-1
CASFGGSSYNEQFF
TGTGCCAGTTTTGGGGGCAGCTCCTACAATGAGCAGTTCTTC
>NA|TRBV4-1|few|TRBJ1-1
CASSQEVGEGTEAFF
TGCGCCAGCAGCCAAGAAGTAGGGGAAGGTACTGAAGCTTTCTTT
>NA|TRBV28|NA|TRBJ2-5
CASSPNRFRETQYF
TGTGCCAGCAGCCCGAACAGGTTCCGAGAGACCCAGTACTTC
>NA|TRBV14|NA|TRBJ1-3
CASRRGEDTIYF
TGTGCCAGCCGGCGGGGGGAGGACACCATATATTTT
>TRBD2|TRBV5-1|NA|TRBJ2-5
CASSLGGSSETQYF
TGCGCCAGCAGCTTAGGCGGGAGTTCAGAGACCCAGTACTTC
>NA|TRBV11-1|NA|TRBJ2-1
CASSLTSDEQFF
TGTGCCAGCAGCTTAACTTCCGATGAGCAGTTCTTC
>NA|TRBV6-1|NA|TRBJ1-2
CASSEGKEGYTF
TGTGCCAGCAGTGAAGGTAAAGAAGGCTACACCTTC
>TRBD2|TRBV5-1|NA|TRBJ2-5
CASSLPTSGQETQYF
TGCGCCAGCAGCTTACCGACTAGCGGACAAGAGACCCAGTACTTC
>NA|TRBV2|NA|TRBJ1-1
CASRQGGTEAFF
TGTGCCAGCAGACAGGGAGGGACTGAAGCTTTCTTT
>TRBD2|TRBV28|NA|TRBJ2-7
CASSSPTSGGQYF
TGTGCCAGCAGTTCCCCGACTAGCGGTGGGCAGTACTTC
>NA|TRBV2|NA|TRBJ2-5
CASSVKGPRALKETQYF
TGTGCCAGCAGTGTCAAGGGTCCGAGAGCACTTAAAGAGACCCAGTACTTC